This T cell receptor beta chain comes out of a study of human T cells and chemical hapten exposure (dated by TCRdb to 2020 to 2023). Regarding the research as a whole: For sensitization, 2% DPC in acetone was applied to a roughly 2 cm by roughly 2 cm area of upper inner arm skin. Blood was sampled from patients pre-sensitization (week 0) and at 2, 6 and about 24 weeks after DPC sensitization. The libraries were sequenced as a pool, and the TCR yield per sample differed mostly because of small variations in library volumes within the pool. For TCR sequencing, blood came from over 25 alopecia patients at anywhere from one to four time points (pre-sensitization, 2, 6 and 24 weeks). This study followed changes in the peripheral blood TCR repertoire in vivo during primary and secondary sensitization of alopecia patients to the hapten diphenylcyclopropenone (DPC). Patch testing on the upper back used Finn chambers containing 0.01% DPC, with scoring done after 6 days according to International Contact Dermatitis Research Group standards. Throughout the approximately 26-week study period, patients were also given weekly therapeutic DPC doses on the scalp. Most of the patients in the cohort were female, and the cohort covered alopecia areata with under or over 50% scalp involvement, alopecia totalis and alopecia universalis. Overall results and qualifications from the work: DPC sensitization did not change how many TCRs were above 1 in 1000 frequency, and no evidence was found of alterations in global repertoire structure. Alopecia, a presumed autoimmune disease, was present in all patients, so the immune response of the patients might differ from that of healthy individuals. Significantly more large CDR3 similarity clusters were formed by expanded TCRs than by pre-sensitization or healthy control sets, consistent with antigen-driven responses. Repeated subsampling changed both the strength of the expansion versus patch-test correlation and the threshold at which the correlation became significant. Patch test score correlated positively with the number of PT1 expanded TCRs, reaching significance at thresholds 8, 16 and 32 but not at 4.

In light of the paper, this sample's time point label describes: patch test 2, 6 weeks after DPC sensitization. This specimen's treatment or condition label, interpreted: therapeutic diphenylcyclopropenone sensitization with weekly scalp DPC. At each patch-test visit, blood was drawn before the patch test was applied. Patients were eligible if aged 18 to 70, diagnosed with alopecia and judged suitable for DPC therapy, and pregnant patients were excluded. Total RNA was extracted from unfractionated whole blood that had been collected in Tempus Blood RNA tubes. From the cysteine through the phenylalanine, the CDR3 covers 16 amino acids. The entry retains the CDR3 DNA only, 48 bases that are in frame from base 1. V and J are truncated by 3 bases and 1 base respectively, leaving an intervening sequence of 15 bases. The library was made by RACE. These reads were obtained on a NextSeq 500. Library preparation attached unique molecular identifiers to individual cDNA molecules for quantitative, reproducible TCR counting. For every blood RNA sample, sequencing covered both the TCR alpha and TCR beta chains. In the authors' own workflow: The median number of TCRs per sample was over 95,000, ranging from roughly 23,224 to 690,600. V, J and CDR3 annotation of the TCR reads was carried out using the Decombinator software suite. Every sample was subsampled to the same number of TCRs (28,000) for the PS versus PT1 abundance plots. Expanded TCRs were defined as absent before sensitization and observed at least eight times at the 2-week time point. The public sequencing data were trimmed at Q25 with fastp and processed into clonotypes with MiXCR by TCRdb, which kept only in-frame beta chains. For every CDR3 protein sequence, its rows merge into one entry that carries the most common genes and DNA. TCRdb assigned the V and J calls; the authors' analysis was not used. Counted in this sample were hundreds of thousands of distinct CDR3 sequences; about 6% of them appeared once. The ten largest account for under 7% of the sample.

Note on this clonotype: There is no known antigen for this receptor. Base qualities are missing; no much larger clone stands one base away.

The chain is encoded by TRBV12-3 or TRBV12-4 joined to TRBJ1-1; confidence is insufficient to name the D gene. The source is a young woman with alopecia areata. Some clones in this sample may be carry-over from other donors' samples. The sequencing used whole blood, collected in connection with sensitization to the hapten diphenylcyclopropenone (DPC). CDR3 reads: CASSLWADPSNTEAFF. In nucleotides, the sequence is TGTGCCAGCAGTTTGTGGGCAGATCCATCGAACACTGAAGCTTTCTTT.